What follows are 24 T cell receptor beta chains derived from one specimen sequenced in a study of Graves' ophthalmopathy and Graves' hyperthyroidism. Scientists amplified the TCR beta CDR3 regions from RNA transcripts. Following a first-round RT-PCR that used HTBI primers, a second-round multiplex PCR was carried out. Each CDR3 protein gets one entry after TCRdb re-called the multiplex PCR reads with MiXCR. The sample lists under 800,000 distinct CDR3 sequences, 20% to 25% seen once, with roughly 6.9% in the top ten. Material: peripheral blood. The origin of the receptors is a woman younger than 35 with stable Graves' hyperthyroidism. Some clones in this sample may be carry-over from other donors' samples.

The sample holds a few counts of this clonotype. The DNA of the CDR3 is TGTGCCAGCAGCCTTAGACAGGGCGACTATGGCTACACCTTC. Translating gives CASSLRQGDYGYTF. This chain joins TRBV3-1 and TRBJ1-2; 7 positions match TRBD1. The junction had 5 bases not matched to a gene; V was cut back by 4 bases and J by 3 bases. The germline gives CDR1 LGHDT, CDR2 YNNKEL (reference sequence). The CDR3 runs to 14 residues.

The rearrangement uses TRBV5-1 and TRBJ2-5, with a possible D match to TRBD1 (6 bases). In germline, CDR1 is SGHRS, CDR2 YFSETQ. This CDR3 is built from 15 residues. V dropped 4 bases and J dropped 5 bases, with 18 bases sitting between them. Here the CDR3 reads CASSKDTDRSETQYF. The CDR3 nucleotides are TGCGCCAGCAGCAAAGATACGGACAGATCGGAGACCCAGTACTTC.

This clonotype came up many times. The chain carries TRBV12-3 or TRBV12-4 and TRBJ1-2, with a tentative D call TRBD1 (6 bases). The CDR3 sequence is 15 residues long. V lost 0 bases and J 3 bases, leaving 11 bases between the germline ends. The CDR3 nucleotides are TGTGCCAGCAGTTTAGCGGGACAAAGAGACTATGGCTACACCTTC. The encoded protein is CASSLAGQRDYGYTF.

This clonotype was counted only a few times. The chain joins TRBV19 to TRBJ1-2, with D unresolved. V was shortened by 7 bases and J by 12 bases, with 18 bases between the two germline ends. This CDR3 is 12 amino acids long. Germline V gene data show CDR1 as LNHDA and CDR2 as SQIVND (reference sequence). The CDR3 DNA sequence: TGTGCCAGTACCGACGACTGGGGAGGCCACACCTTC. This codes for CASTDDWGGHTF. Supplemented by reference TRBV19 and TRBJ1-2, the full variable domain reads DGGITQSPKYLFRKEGQNVTLSCEQNLNHDAMYWYRQDPGQGLRLIYYSQIVNDFQKGDIAEGYSVSREKKESFPLTVTSAQKNPTAFYLCASTDDWGGHTFGSGTRLTVV.

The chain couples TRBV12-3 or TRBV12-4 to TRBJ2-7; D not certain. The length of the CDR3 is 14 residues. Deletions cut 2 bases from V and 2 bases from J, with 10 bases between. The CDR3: CASSLSPITYEQYF. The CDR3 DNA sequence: TGTGCCAGCAGTTTAAGTCCCATAACCTACGAGCAGTACTTC.

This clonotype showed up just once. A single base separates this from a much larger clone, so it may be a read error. This CDR3 is CASSRPGNTEALF. The CDR3 DNA reads as TGTGCCAGCAGCCGACCGGGGAACACTGAAGCTCTCTTT. The V and J genes are TRBV6-2 or TRBV6-3 and TRBJ1-1; no reliable D call. Germline-derived CDR1 and CDR2 are MNHEY and SVGEGT. The CDR3 consists of 13 residues.

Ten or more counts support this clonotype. CDR3 coding DNA: TGTGCCAGCAGACAGGGCTCCTACGAGCAGTACTTC. Translating gives CASRQGSYEQYF. This rearrangement joins TRBV12-3 or TRBV12-4 to TRBJ2-7; a possible D gene is TRBD1 (6 bases). This CDR3 has 12 residues. Trimming removed 6 bases at V and 0 bases at J, with 6 bases between.

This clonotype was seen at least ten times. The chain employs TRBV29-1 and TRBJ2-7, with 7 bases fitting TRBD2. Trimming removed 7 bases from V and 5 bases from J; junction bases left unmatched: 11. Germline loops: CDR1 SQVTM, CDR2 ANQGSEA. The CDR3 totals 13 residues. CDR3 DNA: TGCAGCGCGCTGGGGGGGGTCGGGGACGAGCAGTACTTC. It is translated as CSALGGVGDEQYF.

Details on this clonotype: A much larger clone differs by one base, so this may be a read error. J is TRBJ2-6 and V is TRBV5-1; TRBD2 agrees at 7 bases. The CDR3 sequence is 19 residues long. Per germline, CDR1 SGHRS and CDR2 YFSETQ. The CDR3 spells CASSLAGRSFNLGADVLTF. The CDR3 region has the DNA TGCGCCAGCAGCTTGGCCGGGAGGTCCTTCAATCTTGGGGCCGACGTCCTGACTTTC.

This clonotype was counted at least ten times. The CDR3 bases are TGCAGTGCTAGTTCATACGGACAGGGGGCAGGGGAGCTGTTTTTT. Encoded protein: CSASSYGQGAGELFF. The chain has TRBV20-1 and TRBJ2-2; 11 nucleotides agree with TRBD1. CDR3 length: 15 amino acids. The V gene's germline CDR1 is DFQATT and CDR2 SNEGSKA (reference sequence). V was clipped by 3 bases and J by 8 bases; unmatched bases: 8.

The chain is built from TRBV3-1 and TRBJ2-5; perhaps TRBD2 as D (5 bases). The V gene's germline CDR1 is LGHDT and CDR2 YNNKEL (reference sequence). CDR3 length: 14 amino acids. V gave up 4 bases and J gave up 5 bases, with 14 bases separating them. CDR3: CASSPRELGETQYF. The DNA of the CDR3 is TGTGCCAGCAGCCCCCGGGAACTTGGGGAGACCCAGTACTTC.

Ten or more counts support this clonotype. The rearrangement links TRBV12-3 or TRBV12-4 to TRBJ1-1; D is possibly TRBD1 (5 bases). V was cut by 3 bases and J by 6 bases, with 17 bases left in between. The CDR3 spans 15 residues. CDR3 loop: CASSLSGLLRAEAFF. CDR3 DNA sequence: TGTGCCAGCAGTTTGTCGGGACTTTTAAGGGCTGAAGCTTTCTTT.

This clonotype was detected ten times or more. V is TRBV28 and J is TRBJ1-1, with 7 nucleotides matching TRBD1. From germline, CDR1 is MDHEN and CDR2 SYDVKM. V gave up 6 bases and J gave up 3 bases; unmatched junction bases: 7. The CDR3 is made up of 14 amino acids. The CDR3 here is CASRDDRDYTEAFF. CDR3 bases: TGTGCCAGCAGAGACGACAGGGACTACACTGAAGCTTTCTTT.

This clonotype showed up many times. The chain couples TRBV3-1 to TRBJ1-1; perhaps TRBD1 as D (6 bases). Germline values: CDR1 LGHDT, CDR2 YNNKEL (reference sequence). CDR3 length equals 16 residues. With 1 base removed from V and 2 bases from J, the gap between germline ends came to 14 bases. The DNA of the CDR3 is TGTGCCAGCAGCCAAGGGTGGGGGCAGGATAACACTGAAGCTTTCTTT. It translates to CASSQGWGQDNTEAFF. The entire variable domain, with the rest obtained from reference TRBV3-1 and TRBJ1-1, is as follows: DTAVSQTPKYLVTQMGNDKSIKCEQNLGHDTMYWYKQDSKKFLKIMFSYNNKELIINETVPNRFSPKSPDKAHLNLHINSLELGDSAVYFCASSQGWGQDNTEAFFGQGTRLTVV.

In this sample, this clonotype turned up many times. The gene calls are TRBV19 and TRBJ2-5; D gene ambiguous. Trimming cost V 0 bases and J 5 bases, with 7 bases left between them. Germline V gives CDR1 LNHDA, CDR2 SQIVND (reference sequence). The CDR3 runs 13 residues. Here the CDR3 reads CASSIEISETQYF. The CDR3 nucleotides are TGTGCCAGTAGTATAGAGATCAGTGAGACCCAGTACTTC.

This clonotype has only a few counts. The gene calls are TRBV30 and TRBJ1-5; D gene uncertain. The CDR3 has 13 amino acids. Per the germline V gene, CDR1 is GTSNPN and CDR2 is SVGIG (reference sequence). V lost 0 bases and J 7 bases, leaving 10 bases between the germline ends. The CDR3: CAWSVKGRQPQHF. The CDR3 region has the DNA TGTGCCTGGAGTGTCAAGGGCCGGCAGCCCCAGCATTTT.

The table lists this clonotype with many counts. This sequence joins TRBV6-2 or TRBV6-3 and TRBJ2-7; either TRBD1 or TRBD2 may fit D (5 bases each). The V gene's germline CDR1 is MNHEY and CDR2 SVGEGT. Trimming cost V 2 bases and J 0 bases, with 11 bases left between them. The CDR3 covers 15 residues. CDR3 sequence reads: CASSYEGSSSYEQYF. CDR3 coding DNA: TGTGCCAGCAGTTACGAGGGGAGTAGCTCCTACGAGCAGTACTTC.

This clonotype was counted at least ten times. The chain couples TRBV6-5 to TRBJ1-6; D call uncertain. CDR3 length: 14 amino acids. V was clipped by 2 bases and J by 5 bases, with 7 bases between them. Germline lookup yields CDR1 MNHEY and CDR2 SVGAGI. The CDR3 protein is CASSYGRHNSPLHF. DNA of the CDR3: TGTGCCAGCAGTTACGGCAGGCATAATTCACCCCTCCACTTT.

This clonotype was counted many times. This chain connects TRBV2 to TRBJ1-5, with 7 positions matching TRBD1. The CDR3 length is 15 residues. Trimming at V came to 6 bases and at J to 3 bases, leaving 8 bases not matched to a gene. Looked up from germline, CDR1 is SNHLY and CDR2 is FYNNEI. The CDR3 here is CASSSGTDYNQPQHF. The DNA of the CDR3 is TGTGCCAGCAGCTCCGGGACAGATTACAATCAGCCCCAGCATTTT. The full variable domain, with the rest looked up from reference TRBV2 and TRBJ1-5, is EPEVTQTPSHQVTQMGQEVILRCVPISNHLYFYWYRQILGQKVEFLVSFYNNEISEKSEIFDDQFSVERPDGSNFTLKIRSTKLEDSAMYFCASSSGTDYNQPQHFGDGTRLSIL.

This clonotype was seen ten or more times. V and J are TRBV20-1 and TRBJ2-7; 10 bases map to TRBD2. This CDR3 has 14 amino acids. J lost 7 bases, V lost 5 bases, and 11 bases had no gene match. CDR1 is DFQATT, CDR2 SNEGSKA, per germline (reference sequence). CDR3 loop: CSAYGSGGAGEQYF. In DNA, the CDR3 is TGCAGTGCTTACGGAAGCGGGGGGGCTGGGGAGCAGTACTTC.

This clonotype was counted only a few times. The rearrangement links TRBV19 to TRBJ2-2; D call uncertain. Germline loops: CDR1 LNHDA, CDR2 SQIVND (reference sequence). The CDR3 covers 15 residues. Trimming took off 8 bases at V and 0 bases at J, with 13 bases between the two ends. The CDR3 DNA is TGTGCCAGTGAGGTAGGCGGAACGAACACCGGGGAGCTGTTTTTT. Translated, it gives CASEVGGTNTGELFF.

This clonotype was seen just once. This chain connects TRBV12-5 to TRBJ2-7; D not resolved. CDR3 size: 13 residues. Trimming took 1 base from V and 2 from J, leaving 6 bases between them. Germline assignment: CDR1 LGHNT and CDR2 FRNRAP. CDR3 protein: CASGLGSAYEQYF. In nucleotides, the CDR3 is TGTGCTAGTGGTTTGGGGAGCGCCTACGAGCAGTACTTC.

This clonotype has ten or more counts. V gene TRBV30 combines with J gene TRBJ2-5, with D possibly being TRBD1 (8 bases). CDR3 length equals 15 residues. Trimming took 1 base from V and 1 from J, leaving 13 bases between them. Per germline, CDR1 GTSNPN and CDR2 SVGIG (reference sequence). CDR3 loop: CAWSAGGQAQETQYF. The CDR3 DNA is TGTGCCTGGAGTGCGGGGGGACAGGCCCAAGAGACCCAGTACTTC.

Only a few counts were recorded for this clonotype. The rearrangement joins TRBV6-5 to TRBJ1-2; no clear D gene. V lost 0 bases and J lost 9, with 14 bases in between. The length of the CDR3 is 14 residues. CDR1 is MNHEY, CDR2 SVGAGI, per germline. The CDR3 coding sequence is TGTGCCAGCAGTTACTCGAGCCAGCCTGGTCGCTACACCTTC. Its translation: CASSYSSQPGRYTF.